This T cell receptor beta chain was profiled in a study of PD-1 blockade in classical Hodgkin lymphoma. This table comes from immunoSEQ multiplex PCR, and its TCRdb copy is limited to in-frame clones, with some not included. Altogether approximately 52,000 clones are present, approximately 86% being singletons, with the ten largest covering approximately 6.8%. Turning to this clone: Its antigen is as yet unknown.

Study-level points and caveats: Baseline diversity resembling that of newly diagnosed patients was seen in complete responders. Relative to healthy donors, newly diagnosed patients reportedly had lower baseline TCR diversity, which was reported as lower still in relapsed/refractory patients.

The J segment lost 10 bases and the V segment lost 5 bases, leaving 6 bases of the junction unmatched. Germline V gives CDR1 SGHTA, CDR2 FQGNSA. This CDR3 is 14 amino acids long. Described time point: cycle 4 day 1 (C4D1), after less than seven weeks of nivolumab. No patient escaped relapse after autologous stem cell transplantation, and brentuximab vedotin exposure varied. The chain carries TRBV7-2 and TRBJ1-6; 9 bases map to TRBD1. The source was peripheral blood mononuclear cells (PBMCs), collected before the fourth cycle of nivolumab. The source of this sequence is a human donor with classical Hodgkin lymphoma. CDR3 coding DNA: TGTGCCAGCAGCACCGGCGGACAGGGGTCACCCCTCCACTTT. Translated, it gives CASSTGGQGSPLHF. Filled out from reference TRBV7-2 and TRBJ1-6, the complete variable domain reads GAGVSQSPSNKVTEKGKDVELRCDPISGHTALYWYRQSLGQGLEFLIYFQGNSAPDKSGLPSDRFSAERTGGSVSTLTIQRTQQEDSAVYLCASSTGGQGSPLHFGNGTRLTVT.